What follows are 11 T cell receptor beta chains derived from one specimen sequenced in a study of T cell responses to AZD1222 COVID-19 vaccine. Sequencing used immunoSEQ multiplex PCR; TCRdb keeps in-frame clones, though not all of them. The data contain roughly 95,000 clones, about 93% of them singletons. Sequences were derived from peripheral blood, sampled 28 days after the second AZD1222 dose. All receptors derive from an adult who received the AZD1222 COVID-19 vaccine.

This chain uses TRBV6-5 with TRBJ2-5; tentatively, D is TRBD2 (5 bases). Germline CDR1 reads MNHEY; CDR2 reads SVGAGI. Trimming removed 10 bases from V and 5 bases from J, with 14 bases in between. The CDR3 is 12 amino acids. CDR3 sequence (DNA): TGTGCCACCGGAGGCCGCGGGGAGACCCAGTACTTC. Translation gives CATGGRGETQYF.

V gene TRBV27 combines with J gene TRBJ1-5; 8 bases map to TRBD1. With V trimmed by 6 bases and J by 6 bases, 13 bases remained unmatched. Germline V gives CDR1 MNHEY, CDR2 SMNVEV (reference sequence). The CDR3 is made up of 16 amino acids. CDR3 in amino acids: CASSPNRGSSFQPQHF. Written as DNA, the CDR3 is TGTGCCAGCAGCCCGAACAGGGGGAGTTCATTTCAGCCCCAGCATTTT.

The chain is built from TRBV5-4 and TRBJ1-2, with 8 bases aligning to TRBD1. The CDR3 spans 13 residues. Germline loops: CDR1 SGHNT, CDR2 YYREEE (reference sequence). Losses at the gene ends were 5 bases for V and 3 bases for J; bases not matched to a gene: 3. The CDR3 region has the DNA TGTGCCAGCAGACCAGGGGGCGACTATGGCTACACCTTC. This sequence encodes CASRPGGDYGYTF.

V and J are TRBV10-1 and TRBJ1-2; 10 positions agree with TRBD1. The CDR3 is made up of 18 amino acids. V dropped 7 bases and J dropped 2; count of bases not matched to a gene: 16. Germline V gene data show CDR1 as WNHNN and CDR2 as SYGVQD (reference sequence). The CDR3 bases are TGCGCCAGCACCAACCCCGGGACAGGGGTGTTTGCGAACTATGGCTACACCTTC. Encoded protein: CASTNPGTGVFANYGYTF.

This chain uses TRBV18 with TRBJ1-1, with D unresolved. V was cut by 2 bases and J by 2 bases, with 9 bases left in between. The CDR3 totals 14 residues. Germline V CDR1 and CDR2: KGHSH, LQKENI. The CDR3 DNA is TGTGCCAGCTCACCAGTGCTTCATAACACTGAAGCTTTCTTT. It is translated as CASSPVLHNTEAFF. The full variable domain, rest sourced from reference TRBV18 and TRBJ1-1, is NAGVMQNPRHLVRRRGQEARLRCSPMKGHSHVYWYRQLPEEGLKFMVYLQKENIIDESGMPKERFSAEFPKEGPSILRIQQVVRGDSAAYFCASSPVLHNTEAFFGQGTRLTVV.

Details on this clone: The junction differs from germline at one of its ends, possibly a read error. The genes are TRBV6-5 and TRBJ1-6; the D gene is possibly TRBD1 (5 bases). The CDR3 sequence is 15 residues long. Germline CDR1 MNHEY, CDR2 SVGAGI. CDR3 sequence (DNA): TGTGCCAGCAGTACATCGGGACGCGTTAATTCACTCCTCCACTTT. Its translation: CASSTSGRVNSLLHF.

This clone showed up just once. This chain joins TRBV5-1 and TRBJ2-7; D possibly corresponds to TRBD1 (6 bases). Trimming took 4 bases from V and 0 from J, leaving 14 bases between them. The length of the CDR3 is 15 residues. CDR1 and CDR2 from the germline V gene are SGHRS and YFSETQ. The CDR3 loop reads CASSLRQETSYEQYF. CDR3 coding DNA: TGCGCCAGCAGCCTACGACAGGAGACCTCCTACGAGCAGTACTTC.

V is TRBV5-6 and J is TRBJ1-4, with a possible D match to TRBD1 (5 bases). Germline V gene sequence: CDR1 SGHDT, CDR2 YYEEEE. The CDR3 runs 15 residues. The V and J ends lost 3 bases and 3 bases respectively, with 12 bases between them. The CDR3 DNA is TGTGCCAGCAGCTACAAACAGGCCGCTAATGAAAAACTGTTTTTT. Amino acids: CASSYKQAANEKLFF.

The chain joins TRBV11-3 to TRBJ1-1; 9 bases align to TRBD1. The J segment lost 4 bases and the V segment lost 5 bases, leaving 8 bases of the junction unmatched. The V gene's germline CDR1 is SGHNT and CDR2 YENEEA. CDR3 length: 15 residues. This chain's CDR3 is CASSAEQGAPTEAFF. CDR3 nucleotide sequence: TGTGCCAGCAGCGCCGAACAGGGGGCGCCCACTGAAGCTTTCTTT.

The chain has TRBV5-6 and TRBJ2-6; perhaps TRBD1 as D (5 bases). Germline loops: CDR1 SGHDT, CDR2 YYEEEE. CDR3 length equals 16 residues. Trimming stripped 4 bases from V and 0 bases from J, with 11 bases between. The CDR3, as DNA: TGTGCCAGCAGCCAGACAGTAAACTCTGGGGCCAACGTCCTGACTTTC. As protein: CASSQTVNSGANVLTF.

The chain recombines TRBV2 with TRBJ1-2, with D maybe TRBD1 (6 bases). Germline values: CDR1 SNHLY, CDR2 FYNNEI. The V end lost 5 bases, the J end lost 6 bases, and 16 bases lay between the germline ends. CDR3 length: 14 residues. For the CDR3, the DNA is TGTGCCAGCAGTCGACAGGCCTTGGGGGATGGCTACACCTTC. The encoded protein is CASSRQALGDGYTF.